Listed here are 14 T cell receptor beta chains from one sample, sequenced in a study of blood T cell repertoires in COVID-19. Method: immunoSEQ multiplex PCR; TCRdb's copy keeps in-frame clones and lacks some. The sample holds around 310,000 clones, over 85% seen once. The sequenced sample consisted of PBMCs or T cells enriched from blood (not recorded which). These TCRs come from a woman in her 30s who had recovered from COVID-19.

This chain links TRBV11-2 with TRBJ1-4; D uncertain. Germline assignment: CDR1 SGHAT and CDR2 FQNNGV. The V end lost 2 bases, the J end lost 4 bases, and 8 bases lay between the germline ends. CDR3 length: 14 residues. This chain's CDR3 is CASSLNSFNEKLFF. In nucleotides, the CDR3 is TGTGCCAGCAGCTTAAACAGCTTTAATGAAAAACTGTTTTTT.

The chain carries TRBV19 and TRBJ1-1; no definite D call. This CDR3 has 19 amino acids. Germline V CDR1 and CDR2: LNHDA, SQIVND (reference sequence). Deletions cut 1 base from V and 0 bases from J, with 21 bases between. CDR3 DNA: TGTGCCAGTAGTATAGGGGCAGGCCGCTCCCTTAAATTGAACACTGAAGCTTTCTTT. Its protein product is CASSIGAGRSLKLNTEAFF.

The chain uses TRBV19 and TRBJ1-5; D remains ambiguous. Germline assignment: CDR1 LNHDA and CDR2 SQIVND (reference sequence). The CDR3 covers 15 residues. V gave up 4 bases and J gave up 2 bases, with 12 bases separating them. CDR3: CASSTMYGGNQPQHF. The CDR3 DNA reads TGTGCCAGTAGTACTATGTACGGAGGCAATCAGCCCCAGCATTTT.

The genes are TRBV7-9 and TRBJ2-7; D is undetermined. The V gene lost 5 bases and the J gene lost 4 bases, with 9 bases spanning the gap. Germline CDR1 reads SEHNR; CDR2 reads FQNEAQ (reference sequence). This CDR3 has 12 residues. The CDR3 DNA sequence: TGTGCCAGCAGCCTAGACACATACGAGCAGTACTTC. It specifies CASSLDTYEQYF.

V gene TRBV5-1 combines with J gene TRBJ2-1; 14 bases map to TRBD2. This CDR3 is 20 amino acids long. The germline CDR1 and CDR2 sequences are SGHRS and YFSETQ. Trimming at V came to 0 bases and at J to 6 bases, leaving 14 bases not matched to a gene. CDR3 DNA: TGCGCCAGCAGCTTGGCCGGGGGACTAGCGGGAGTCCGTCGTTTCAATGAGCAGTTCTTC. As protein: CASSLAGGLAGVRRFNEQFF.

V is TRBV11-2 and J is TRBJ2-6; TRBD1 might be the D (6 bases). Trimming stripped 3 bases from V and 4 bases from J, with 16 bases between. The CDR3 has 17 residues. CDR1 and CDR2 (germline): SGHAT, FQNNGV. The CDR3 here is CASSFGYRVSGANVLTF. The CDR3, as DNA: TGTGCCAGCAGCTTCGGGTACAGGGTGTCGGGGGCCAACGTCCTGACTTTC.

This chain connects TRBV5-1 to TRBJ1-2; TRBD1 aligns across 10 bases. Trimming cost V 0 bases and J 4 bases; bases outside gene matches: 3. CDR1 and CDR2 from the germline V gene are SGHRS and YFSETQ. The CDR3 totals 15 residues. CDR3 in amino acids: CASSLGDRGTYGYTF. CDR3 bases: TGCGCCAGCAGCTTGGGGGACAGGGGTACCTATGGCTACACCTTC. Full variable domain (missing parts from reference TRBV5-1 and TRBJ1-2): KAGVTQTPRYLIKTRGQQVTLSCSPISGHRSVSWYQQTPGQGLQFLFEYFSETQRNKGNFPGRFSGRQFSNSRSEMNVSTLELGDSALYLCASSLGDRGTYGYTFGSGTRLTVV.

The rearrangement joins TRBV24-1 to TRBJ1-4, with TRBD1 as a possible D gene (6 bases). The CDR3 length is 12 residues. Looked up from germline, CDR1 is KGHDR and CDR2 is SFDVKD. V was pared by 5 bases and J by 7 bases, with 7 bases between. CDR3 DNA: TGTGCCACCAGTGTGGACAGTGAAAAACTGTTTTTT. The encoded protein is CATSVDSEKLFF.

J is TRBJ2-1 and V is TRBV27, with 7 bases aligning to TRBD2. The CDR3 runs 16 residues. Trimming took 1 base from V and 0 from J; bases not matched to a gene: 3. The V gene's germline CDR1 is MNHEY and CDR2 SMNVEV (reference sequence). Here the CDR3 reads CASSLLGGSSYNEQFF. CDR3 in DNA: TGTGCCAGCAGTTTATTGGGCGGGAGCTCCTACAATGAGCAGTTCTTC.

The chain has TRBV14 and TRBJ2-7; 7 nucleotides line up with TRBD1. Germline V CDR1 and CDR2: SGHDN, FVKESK. There are 17 residues in the CDR3. Germline trimming cut 1 base from V and 3 bases from J; bases unmatched to any gene: 12. This CDR3 reads CASSQVVSLGQSYEQYF. In DNA, the CDR3 is TGTGCCAGCAGCCAAGTAGTATCATTGGGACAGAGCTACGAGCAGTACTTC.

The chain uses TRBV7-3 and TRBJ2-1, with 12 bases fitting TRBD2. The CDR3 is 20 residues long. Germline lookup yields CDR1 SGHTA and CDR2 FQGTGA. The V gene end was trimmed by 5 bases and the J gene end by 0 bases; junction bases not matched to a gene: 14. CDR3 protein: CASSPVLGLAGLGSYNEQFF. The CDR3 DNA reads TGTGCCAGCAGCCCCGTGCTCGGACTAGCGGGGTTAGGCTCCTACAATGAGCAGTTCTTC.

The count of this clone is one. CDR3: CASSPQGHTDTQYF. The CDR3, as DNA: TGTGCCAGCTCTCCCCAGGGACACACAGATACGCAGTATTTT. This chain uses TRBV18 with TRBJ2-3, with D possibly being TRBD1 (6 bases). Germline-derived CDR1 and CDR2 are KGHSH and LQKENI. The CDR3 is 14 residues long. Trimming took 6 bases from V and 2 from J, leaving 12 bases between them.

This clone was recorded only once. A read error may account for a junction end that differs from germline. The chain uses TRBV6-1 and TRBJ1-5; 8 bases line up with TRBD1. The CDR3 runs 13 residues. The germline V gene has CDR1 MNHNS and CDR2 SASEGT. The CDR3 protein is CATSGTGDQPQHF. The CDR3 DNA reads TGTGCCACCAGTGGGACAGGAGATCAGCCCCAGCATTTT.

The chain employs TRBV9 and TRBJ2-1, with 7 nucleotides matching TRBD2. Germline lookup yields CDR1 SGDLS and CDR2 YYNGEE. The CDR3 consists of 14 residues. J lost 5 bases, V lost 0 bases, and 2 bases had no gene match. The CDR3 loop reads CASSVAGTNNEQFF. The DNA of the CDR3 is TGTGCCAGCAGCGTAGCCGGGACTAACAATGAGCAGTTCTTC. The complete variable domain, with remaining parts taken from reference TRBV9 and TRBJ2-1, reads DSGVTQTPKHLITATGQRVTLRCSPRSGDLSVYWYQQSLDQGLQFLIQYYNGEERAKGNILERFSAQQFPDLHSELNLSSLELGDSALYFCASSVAGTNNEQFFGPGTRLTVL.